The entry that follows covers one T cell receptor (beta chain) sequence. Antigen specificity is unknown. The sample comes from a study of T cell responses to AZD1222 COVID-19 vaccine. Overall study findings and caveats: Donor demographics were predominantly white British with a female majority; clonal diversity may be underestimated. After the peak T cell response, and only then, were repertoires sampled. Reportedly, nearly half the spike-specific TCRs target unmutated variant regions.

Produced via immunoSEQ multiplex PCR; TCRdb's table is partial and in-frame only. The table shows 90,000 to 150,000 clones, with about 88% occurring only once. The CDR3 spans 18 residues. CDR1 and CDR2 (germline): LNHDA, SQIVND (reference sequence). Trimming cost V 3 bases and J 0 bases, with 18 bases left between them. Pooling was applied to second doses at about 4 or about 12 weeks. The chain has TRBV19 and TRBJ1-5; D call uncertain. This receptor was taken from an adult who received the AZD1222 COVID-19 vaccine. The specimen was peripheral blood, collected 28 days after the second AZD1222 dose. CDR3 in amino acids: CASSIAPLTTDSNQPQHF. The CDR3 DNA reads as TGTGCCAGTAGTATTGCTCCCCTCACCACAGATAGCAATCAGCCCCAGCATTTT.